Reported below is one T cell receptor (beta chain). As yet, its antigen is unknown. These data belong to a study of somatic mutations in cytotoxic T cells in rheumatoid arthritis. Background on the study: Patient blood (around 30 ml EDTA) was taken immediately after diagnosis and before treatment. Flow sorting of some V beta antibody-stained T cells reached nearly 100% purity, with V beta1+ cells also TCRB-sequenced.

The assay was immunoSEQ multiplex PCR, and TCRdb's table has in-frame clones only and misses some. Of about 19,000 clones listed, about 81% were seen once; the top ten hold over 12%. Study-wide results and limits: CD8+ T-cell clonality did not differ significantly between rheumatoid arthritis patients and age-matched healthy controls.

Germline values: CDR1 SGHNT, CDR2 YENEEA. This CDR3 is 14 amino acids long. The V gene end was trimmed by 5 bases and the J gene end by 6 bases; junction bases not matched to a gene: 9. This receptor was obtained from an adult with rheumatoid arthritis. Material for sequencing was CD8+ T cells sorted from blood. The chain joins TRBV11-3 to TRBJ2-5; 7 bases are a match to TRBD2. Here the CDR3 reads CASSPPGGRKTQYF. CDR3 nucleotides: TGTGCCAGCAGCCCTCCGGGGGGAAGGAAGACCCAGTACTTC.